Below, 3 T cell receptor beta chains from the same sample are listed, as sequenced in a study of OX40 agonist ivuxolimab in advanced cancers. Data came from immunoSEQ multiplex PCR; TCRdb stores just in-frame clones and leaves some out. The profile shows about 110,000 clones, roughly nine tenths of them singletons. This material consisted of CD4+ or CD8+ T cells sorted from blood, taken in a trial of the OX40 agonist ivuxolimab. The origin of the receptors is an adult with an advanced solid tumor such as melanoma, head and neck, liver or kidney cancer.

The chain links TRBV6-6 to TRBJ1-1; maybe TRBD1 (5 bases). The CDR3 is made up of 12 amino acids. Trimming took 5 bases from V and 5 from J, leaving 9 bases between them. The V gene's germline CDR1 is MNHNY and CDR2 SVGAGI (reference sequence). The CDR3 sequence is CASSQGWTEAFF. The CDR3 DNA follows: TGTGCCAGCAGTCAGGGTTGGACTGAAGCTTTCTTT.

The V call is TRBV9, the J call TRBJ2-1; 7 positions agree with TRBD2. This CDR3 is 13 amino acids long. Germline CDR1 SGDLS, CDR2 YYNGEE. Trimming removed 0 bases from V and 6 bases from J; junction bases left unmatched: 0. As DNA, the CDR3 is TGTGCCAGCAGCGTAGGGACTAGCAATGAGCAGTTCTTC. Translating it yields CASSVGTSNEQFF.

The chain carries TRBV4-2 and TRBJ1-3; D is undetermined. Germline V gives CDR1 LGHNA, CDR2 YNFKEQ. The CDR3 contains 15 residues. V was shortened by 1 base and J by 4 bases, with 11 bases between the two germline ends. In nucleotides, the CDR3 is TGTGCCAGCAGCCAAGGGACTCTACGAGGAAACACCATATATTTT. Translating gives CASSQGTLRGNTIYF.